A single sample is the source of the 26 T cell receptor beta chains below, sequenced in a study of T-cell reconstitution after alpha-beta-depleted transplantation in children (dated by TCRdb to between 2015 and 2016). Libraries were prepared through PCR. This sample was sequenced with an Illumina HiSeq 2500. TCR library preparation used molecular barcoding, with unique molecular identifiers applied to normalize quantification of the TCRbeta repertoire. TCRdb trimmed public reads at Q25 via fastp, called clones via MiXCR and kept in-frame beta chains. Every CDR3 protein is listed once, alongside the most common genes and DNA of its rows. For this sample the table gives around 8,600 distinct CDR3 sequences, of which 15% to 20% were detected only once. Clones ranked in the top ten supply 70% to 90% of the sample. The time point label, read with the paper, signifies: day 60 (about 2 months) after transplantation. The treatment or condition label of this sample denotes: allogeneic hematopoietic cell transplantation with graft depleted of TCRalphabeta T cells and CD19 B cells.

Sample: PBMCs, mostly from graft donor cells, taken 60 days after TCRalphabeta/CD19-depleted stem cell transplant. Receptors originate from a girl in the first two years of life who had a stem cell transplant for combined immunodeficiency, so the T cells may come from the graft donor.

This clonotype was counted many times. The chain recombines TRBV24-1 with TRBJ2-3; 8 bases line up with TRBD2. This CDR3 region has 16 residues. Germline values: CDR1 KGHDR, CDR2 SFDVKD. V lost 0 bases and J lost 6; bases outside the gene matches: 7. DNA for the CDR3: TGTGCCACCAGTGATTTGAAAGCGGGAGTCAGGGATACGCAGTATTTT. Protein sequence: CATSDLKAGVRDTQYF.

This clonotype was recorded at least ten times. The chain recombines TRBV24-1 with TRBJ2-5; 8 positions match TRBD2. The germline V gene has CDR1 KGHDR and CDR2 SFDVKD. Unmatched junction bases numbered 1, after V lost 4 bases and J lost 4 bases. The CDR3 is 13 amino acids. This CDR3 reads CATSELAGETQYF. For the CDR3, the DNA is TGTGCCACCAGTGAGCTAGCGGGAGAGACCCAGTACTTC.

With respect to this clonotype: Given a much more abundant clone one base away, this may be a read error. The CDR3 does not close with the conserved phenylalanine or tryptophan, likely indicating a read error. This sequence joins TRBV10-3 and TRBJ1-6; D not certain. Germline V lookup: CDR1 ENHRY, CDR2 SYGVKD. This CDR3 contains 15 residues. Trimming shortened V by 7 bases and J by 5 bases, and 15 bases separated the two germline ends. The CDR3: CAIKVGGRDNSPLHL. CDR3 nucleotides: TGTGCCATCAAGGTGGGAGGGAGGGATAATTCACCCCTCCACTTA.

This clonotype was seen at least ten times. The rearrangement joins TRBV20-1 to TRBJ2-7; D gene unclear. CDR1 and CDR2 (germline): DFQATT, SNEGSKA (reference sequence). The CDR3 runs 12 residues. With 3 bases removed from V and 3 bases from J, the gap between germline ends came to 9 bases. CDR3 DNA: TGCAGTGCTAGTATGCCAGGCTACGAGCAGTACTTC. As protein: CSASMPGYEQYF.

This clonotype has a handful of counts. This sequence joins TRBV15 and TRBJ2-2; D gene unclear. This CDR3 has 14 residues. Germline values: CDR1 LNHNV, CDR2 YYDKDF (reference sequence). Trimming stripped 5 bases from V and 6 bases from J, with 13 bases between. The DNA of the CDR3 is TGTGCCACCAGCTCGGCCTTAAATGCCGGGGAGCTGTTTTTT. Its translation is CATSSALNAGELFF.

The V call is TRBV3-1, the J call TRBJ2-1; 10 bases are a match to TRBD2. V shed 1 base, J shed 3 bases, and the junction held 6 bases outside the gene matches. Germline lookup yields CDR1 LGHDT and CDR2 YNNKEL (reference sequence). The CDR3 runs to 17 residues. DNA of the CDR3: TGTGCCAGCAGCCAAGCTGTAGGACTAGCGGTCTACAATGAGCAGTTCTTC. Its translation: CASSQAVGLAVYNEQFF.

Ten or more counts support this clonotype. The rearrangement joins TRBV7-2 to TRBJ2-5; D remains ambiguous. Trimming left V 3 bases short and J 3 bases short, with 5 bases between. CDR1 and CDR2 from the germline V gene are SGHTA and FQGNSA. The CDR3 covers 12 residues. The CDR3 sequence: CASSFYKETQYF. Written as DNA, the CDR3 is TGTGCCAGCAGCTTCTATAAAGAGACCCAGTACTTC.

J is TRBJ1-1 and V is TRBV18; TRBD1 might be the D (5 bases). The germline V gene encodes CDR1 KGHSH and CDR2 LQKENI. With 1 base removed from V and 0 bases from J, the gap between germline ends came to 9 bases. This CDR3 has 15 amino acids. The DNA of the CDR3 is TGTGCCAGCTCACCACAGGGGTATATGAACACTGAAGCTTTCTTT. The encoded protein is CASSPQGYMNTEAFF.

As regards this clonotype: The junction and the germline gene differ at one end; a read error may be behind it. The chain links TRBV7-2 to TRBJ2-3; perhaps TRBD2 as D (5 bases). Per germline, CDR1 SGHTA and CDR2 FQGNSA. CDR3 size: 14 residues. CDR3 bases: TGTGCCAGCAGCGTAGTTTTTTCTAGCACAGATACGCAGTTT. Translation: CASSVVFSSTDTQF.

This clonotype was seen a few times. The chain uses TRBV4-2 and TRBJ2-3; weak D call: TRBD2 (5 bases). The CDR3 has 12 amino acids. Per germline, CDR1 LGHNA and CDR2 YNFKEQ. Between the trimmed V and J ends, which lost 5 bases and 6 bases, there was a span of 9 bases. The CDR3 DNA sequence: TGTGCCAGCAGCAAAAGAGGGGATACGCAGTATTTT. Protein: CASSKRGDTQYF.

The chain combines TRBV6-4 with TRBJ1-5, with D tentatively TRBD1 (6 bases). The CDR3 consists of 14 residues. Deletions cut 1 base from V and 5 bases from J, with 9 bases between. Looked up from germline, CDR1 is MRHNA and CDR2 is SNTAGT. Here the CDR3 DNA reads TGTGCCAGCAGTGACTGGGGGGCTGATCAGCCCCAGCATTTT. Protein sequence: CASSDWGADQPQHF.

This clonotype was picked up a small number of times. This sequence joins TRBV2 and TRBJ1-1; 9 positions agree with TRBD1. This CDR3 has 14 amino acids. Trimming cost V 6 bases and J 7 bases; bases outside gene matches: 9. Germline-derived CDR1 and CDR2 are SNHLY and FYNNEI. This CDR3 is CASRMGQGPDEAFF. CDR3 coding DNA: TGTGCCAGCAGGATGGGACAGGGTCCGGATGAAGCTTTCTTT. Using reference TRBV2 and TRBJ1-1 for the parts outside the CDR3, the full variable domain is EPEVTQTPSHQVTQMGQEVILRCVPISNHLYFYWYRQILGQKVEFLVSFYNNEISEKSEIFDDQFSVERPDGSNFTLKIRSTKLEDSAMYFCASRMGQGPDEAFFGQGTRLTVV.

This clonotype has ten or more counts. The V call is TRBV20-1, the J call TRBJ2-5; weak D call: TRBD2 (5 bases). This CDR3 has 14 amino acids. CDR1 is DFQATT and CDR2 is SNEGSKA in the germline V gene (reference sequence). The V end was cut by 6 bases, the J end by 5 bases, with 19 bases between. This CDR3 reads CSATNEGPLETQYF. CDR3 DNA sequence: TGCAGTGCAACCAACGAGGGTCCGTTGGAGACCCAGTACTTC.

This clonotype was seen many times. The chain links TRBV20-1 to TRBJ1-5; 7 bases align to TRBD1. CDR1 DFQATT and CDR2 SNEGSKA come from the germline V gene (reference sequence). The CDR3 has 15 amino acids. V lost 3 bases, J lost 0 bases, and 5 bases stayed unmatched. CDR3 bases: TGCAGTGCTAGGGAGGGGGCCTATAGCAATCAGCCCCAGCATTTT. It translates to CSAREGAYSNQPQHF.

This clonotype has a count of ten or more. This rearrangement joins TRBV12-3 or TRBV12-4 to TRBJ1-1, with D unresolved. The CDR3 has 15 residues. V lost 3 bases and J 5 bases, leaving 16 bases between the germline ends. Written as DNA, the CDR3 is TGTGCCAGCAGTTTCATCAGCCGGGGAGGGACTGAAGCTTTCTTT. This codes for CASSFISRGGTEAFF.

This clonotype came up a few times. The CDR3 DNA reads TGTGCCACCATCGGGACCCCCGGGCCTGGGGAGCTGTTTTTT. This translates into CATIGTPGPGELFF. The chain links TRBV12-3 or TRBV12-4 to TRBJ2-2; tentatively, D is TRBD1 or TRBD2 (5 bases each). V lost 10 bases to trimming and J lost 8 bases, with 20 bases between them. The CDR3 is 14 residues long.

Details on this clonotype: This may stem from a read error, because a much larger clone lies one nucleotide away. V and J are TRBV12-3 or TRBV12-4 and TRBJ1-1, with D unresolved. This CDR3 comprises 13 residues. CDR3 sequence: CASSLLQNTEAYF. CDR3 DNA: TGTGCCAGCAGTTTATTACAGAACACTGAAGCTTACTTT.

CDR3: CASSQATGSNQPQHF. In nucleotides, the CDR3 is TGTGCCAGCAGCCAAGCGACAGGTAGCAATCAGCCCCAGCATTTT. This chain links TRBV3-1 with TRBJ1-5; a weak D match, TRBD1 (6 bases). V was trimmed by 1 base and J by 0 bases, leaving 7 bases between them. CDR1 LGHDT and CDR2 YNNKEL come from the germline V gene (reference sequence). This CDR3 is 15 amino acids long.

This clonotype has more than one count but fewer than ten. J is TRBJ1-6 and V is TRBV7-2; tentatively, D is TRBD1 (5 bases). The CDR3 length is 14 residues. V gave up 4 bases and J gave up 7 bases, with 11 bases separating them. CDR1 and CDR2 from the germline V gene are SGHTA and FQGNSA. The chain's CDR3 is CASSSDKLNSPLHF. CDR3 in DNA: TGTGCCAGCAGCTCGGACAAGTTGAATTCACCCCTCCACTTT. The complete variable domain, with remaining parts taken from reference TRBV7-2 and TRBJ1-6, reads GAGVSQSPSNKVTEKGKDVELRCDPISGHTALYWYRQSLGQGLEFLIYFQGNSAPDKSGLPSDRFSAERTGGSVSTLTIQRTQQEDSAVYLCASSSDKLNSPLHFGNGTRLTVT.

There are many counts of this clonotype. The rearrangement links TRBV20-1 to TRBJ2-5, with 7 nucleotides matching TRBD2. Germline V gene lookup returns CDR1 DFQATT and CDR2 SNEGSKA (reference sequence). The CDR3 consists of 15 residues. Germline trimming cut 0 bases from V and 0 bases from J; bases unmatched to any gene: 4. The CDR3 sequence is CSARDSGLYQETQYF. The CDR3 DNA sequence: TGCAGTGCTAGAGATAGCGGGTTGTACCAAGAGACCCAGTACTTC.

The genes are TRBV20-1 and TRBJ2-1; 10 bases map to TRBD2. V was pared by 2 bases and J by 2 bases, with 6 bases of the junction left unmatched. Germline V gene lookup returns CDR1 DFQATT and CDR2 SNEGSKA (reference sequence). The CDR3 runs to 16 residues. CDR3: CSARFLAGEAYNEQFF. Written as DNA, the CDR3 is TGCAGTGCTAGATTCCTAGCGGGAGAAGCCTACAATGAGCAGTTCTTC.

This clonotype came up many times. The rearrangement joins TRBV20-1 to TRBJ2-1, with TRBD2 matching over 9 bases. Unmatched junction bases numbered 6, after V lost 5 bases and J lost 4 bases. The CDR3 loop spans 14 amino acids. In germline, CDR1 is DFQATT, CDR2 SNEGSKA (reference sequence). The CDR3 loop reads CSAVSGSVYNEQFF. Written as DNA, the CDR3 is TGCAGTGCTGTTAGCGGGAGCGTATACAATGAGCAGTTCTTC.

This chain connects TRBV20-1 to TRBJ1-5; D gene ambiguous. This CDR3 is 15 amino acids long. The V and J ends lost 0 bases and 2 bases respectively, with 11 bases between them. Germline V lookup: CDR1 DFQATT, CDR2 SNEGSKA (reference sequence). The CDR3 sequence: CSARDTVPGNQPQHF. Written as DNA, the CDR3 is TGCAGTGCTAGAGATACCGTTCCCGGCAATCAGCCCCAGCATTTT.

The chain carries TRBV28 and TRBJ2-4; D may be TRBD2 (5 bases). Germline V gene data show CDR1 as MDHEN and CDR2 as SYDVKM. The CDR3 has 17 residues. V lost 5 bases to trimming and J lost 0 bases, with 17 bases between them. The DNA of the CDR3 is TGTGCCAGCAGTCCTTCTCGGGGTGGTCTAGCCAAAAACATTCAGTACTTC. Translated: CASSPSRGGLAKNIQYF.

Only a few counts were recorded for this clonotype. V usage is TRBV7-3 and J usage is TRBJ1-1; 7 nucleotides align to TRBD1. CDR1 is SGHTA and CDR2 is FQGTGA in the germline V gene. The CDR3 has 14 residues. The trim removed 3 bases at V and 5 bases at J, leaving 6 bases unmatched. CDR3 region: CASSFDRVGTEAFF. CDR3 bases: TGTGCCAGCAGCTTCGACAGGGTGGGGACTGAAGCTTTCTTT.

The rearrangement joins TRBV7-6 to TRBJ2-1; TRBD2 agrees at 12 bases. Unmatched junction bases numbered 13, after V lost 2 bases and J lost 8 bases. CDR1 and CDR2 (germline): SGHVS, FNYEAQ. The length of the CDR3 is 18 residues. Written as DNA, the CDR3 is TGTGCCAGCAGCTTATTACGGACTAGCGGGAAGGGTTTGGATGAGCAGTTCTTC. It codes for CASSLLRTSGKGLDEQFF. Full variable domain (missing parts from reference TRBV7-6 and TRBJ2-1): GAGVSQSPRYKVTKRGQDVALRCDPISGHVSLYWYRQALGQGPEFLTYFNYEAQQDKSGLPNDRFSAERPEGSISTLTIQRTEQRDSAMYRCASSLLRTSGKGLDEQFFGPGTRLTVL.